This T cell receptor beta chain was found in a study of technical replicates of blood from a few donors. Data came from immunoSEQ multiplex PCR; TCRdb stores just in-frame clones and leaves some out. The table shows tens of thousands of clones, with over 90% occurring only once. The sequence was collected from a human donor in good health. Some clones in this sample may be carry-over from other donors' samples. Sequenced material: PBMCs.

The CDR3 here is CASSIHRTWTGSYEQYF. CDR3 DNA: TGTGCCAGCAGCATACACCGGACGTGGACTGGGTCCTACGAGCAGTACTTC. The rearrangement joins TRBV5-6 to TRBJ2-7; D possibly corresponds to TRBD2 (5 bases). This CDR3 is built from 17 residues. The V gene lost 4 bases and the J gene lost 1 base, with 21 bases spanning the gap. CDR1 and CDR2 (germline): SGHDT, YYEEEE.